The clone carrying this T cell receptor beta chain rates as medium-sized (0.01 to 0.1%). Antigen specificity is unknown. There are 12 residues in the CDR3. Germline assignment: CDR1 MNHEY and CDR2 SMNVEV (reference sequence). Trimming pared 5 bases from V and 7 bases from J, leaving 6 bases between. The data belong to a study of T cell responses to AZD1222 COVID-19 vaccine. For the study at large: It was second doses at about 4 or about 12 weeks that were pooled. Points from the study as a whole: Without day 14 samples, only post-peak T cell repertoires were studied. The donor group comprised mostly white British people and more females; the analysis possibly underestimated clonal diversity.

Only in-frame clones appear in the TCRdb table, and some are missing; sequencing was by immunoSEQ multiplex PCR. There are 63,000 or so clones in the sample; over 75% occur only once, and roughly a fifth lies in the top ten. The TCR sequence derives from an adult in good health. The V and J genes are TRBV27 and TRBJ1-6, with D possibly matching TRBD1 (6 bases). This sample comprised peripheral blood, obtained on day 0 of AZD1222 vaccination. This chain's CDR3 is CASSTGNSPLHF. As DNA, the CDR3 is TGTGCCAGCAGTACAGGGAATTCACCCCTCCACTTT.